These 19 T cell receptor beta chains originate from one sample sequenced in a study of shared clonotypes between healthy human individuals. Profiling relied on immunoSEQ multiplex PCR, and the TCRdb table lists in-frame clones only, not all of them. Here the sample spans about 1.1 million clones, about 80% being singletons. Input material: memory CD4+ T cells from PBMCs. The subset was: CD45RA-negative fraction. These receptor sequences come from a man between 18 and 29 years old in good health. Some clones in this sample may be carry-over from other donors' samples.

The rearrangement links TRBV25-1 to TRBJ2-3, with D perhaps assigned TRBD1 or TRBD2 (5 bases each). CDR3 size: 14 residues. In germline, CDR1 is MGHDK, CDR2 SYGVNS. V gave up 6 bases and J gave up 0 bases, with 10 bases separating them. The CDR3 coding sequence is TGTGCCAGCAGGGACCGGGACAGCACAGATACGCAGTATTTT. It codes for CASRDRDSTDTQYF.

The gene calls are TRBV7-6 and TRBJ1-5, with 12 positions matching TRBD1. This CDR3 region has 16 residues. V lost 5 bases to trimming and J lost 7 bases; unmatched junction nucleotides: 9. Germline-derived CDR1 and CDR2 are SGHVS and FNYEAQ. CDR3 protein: CASSLGTGGLSQPQHF. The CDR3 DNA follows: TGTGCCAGCAGCCTCGGGACAGGGGGCCTAAGCCAGCCCCAGCATTTT.

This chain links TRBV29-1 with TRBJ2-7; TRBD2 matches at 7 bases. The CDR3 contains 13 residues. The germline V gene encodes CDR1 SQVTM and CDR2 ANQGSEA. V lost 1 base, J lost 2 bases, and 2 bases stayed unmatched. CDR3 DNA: TGCAGCGTTGAAGGGGAGGGCGCCTACGAGCAGTACTTC. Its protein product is CSVEGEGAYEQYF.

The CDR3 sequence: CASSLGLAGVDTQYF. The CDR3 coding sequence is TGTGCCAGCAGCTTAGGACTAGCGGGAGTAGATACGCAGTATTTT. This chain uses TRBV7-2 with TRBJ2-3; TRBD2 agrees at 12 bases. After removal of 1 base from V and 5 bases from J, the junction contained 1 base not matched to a gene. This CDR3 comprises 15 residues. Looked up from germline, CDR1 is SGHTA and CDR2 is FQGNSA.

In DNA, the CDR3 is TGTGCCAGCAGCTTAGGTACCCCAGCTTTCCCCACTGAAGCTTTCTTT. Encoded protein: CASSLGTPAFPTEAFF. V is TRBV7-9 and J is TRBJ1-1, with D unclear. The V gene's germline CDR1 is SEHNR and CDR2 FQNEAQ (reference sequence). The V gene lost 1 base and the J gene lost 4 bases, with 16 bases spanning the gap. This CDR3 region has 16 residues.

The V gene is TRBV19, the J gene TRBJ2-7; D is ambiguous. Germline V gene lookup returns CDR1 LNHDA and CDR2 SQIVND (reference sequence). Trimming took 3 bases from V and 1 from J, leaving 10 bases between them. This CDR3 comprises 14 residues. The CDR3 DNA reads TGTGCCAGTAGTATCGGTCCCGGGTCCTACGAGCAGTACTTC. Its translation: CASSIGPGSYEQYF.

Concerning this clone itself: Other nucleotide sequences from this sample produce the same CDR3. In nucleotides, the CDR3 is TGTGCCAGCTCACGAGGACAGGGAGGAGAAAAACTGTTTTTT. Its protein is CASSRGQGGEKLFF. The rearrangement links TRBV18 to TRBJ1-4; TRBD1 matches 8 bases. Germline loops: CDR1 KGHSH, CDR2 LQKENI. The CDR3 is 14 residues long. V was pared by 4 bases and J by 8 bases, with 6 bases of the junction left unmatched.

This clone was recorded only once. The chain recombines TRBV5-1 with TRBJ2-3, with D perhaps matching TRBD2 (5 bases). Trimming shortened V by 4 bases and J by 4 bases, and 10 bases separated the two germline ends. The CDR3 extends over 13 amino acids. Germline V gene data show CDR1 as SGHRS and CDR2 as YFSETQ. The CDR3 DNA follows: TGCGCCAGCAGCCGTTCGGGGTCAGATACGCAGTATTTT. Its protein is CASSRSGSDTQYF.

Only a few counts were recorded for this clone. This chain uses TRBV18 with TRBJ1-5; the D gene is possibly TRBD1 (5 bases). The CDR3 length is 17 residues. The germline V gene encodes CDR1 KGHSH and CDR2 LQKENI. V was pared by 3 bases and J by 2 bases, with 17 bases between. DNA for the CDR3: TGTGCCAGCTCACCCTATCGGGGGGAAAGGGGCAATCAGCCCCAGCATTTT. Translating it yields CASSPYRGERGNQPQHF.

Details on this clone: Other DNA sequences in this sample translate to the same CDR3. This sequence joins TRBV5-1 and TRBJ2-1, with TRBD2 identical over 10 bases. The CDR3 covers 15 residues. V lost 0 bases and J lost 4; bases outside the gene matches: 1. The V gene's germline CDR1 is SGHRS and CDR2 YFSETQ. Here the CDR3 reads CASSLELAGYNEQFF. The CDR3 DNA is TGCGCCAGCAGCTTGGAACTAGCGGGGTACAATGAGCAGTTCTTC.

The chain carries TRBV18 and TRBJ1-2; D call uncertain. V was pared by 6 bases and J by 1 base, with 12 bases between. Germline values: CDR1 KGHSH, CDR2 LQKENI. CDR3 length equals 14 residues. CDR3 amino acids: CASSLSRINYGYTF. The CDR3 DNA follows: TGTGCCAGCTCGCTCTCCCGGATTAACTATGGCTACACCTTC. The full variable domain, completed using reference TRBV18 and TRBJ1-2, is NAGVMQNPRHLVRRRGQEARLRCSPMKGHSHVYWYRQLPEEGLKFMVYLQKENIIDESGMPKERFSAEFPKEGPSILRIQQVVRGDSAAYFCASSLSRINYGYTFGSGTRLTVV.

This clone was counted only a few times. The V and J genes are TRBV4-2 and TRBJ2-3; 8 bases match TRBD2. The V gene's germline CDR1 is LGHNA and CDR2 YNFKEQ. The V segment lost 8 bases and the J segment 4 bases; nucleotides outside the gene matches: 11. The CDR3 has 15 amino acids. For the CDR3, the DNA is TGTGCCAGCCAATCCGGGGGGGGACGGGCAGATACGCAGTATTTT. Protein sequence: CASQSGGGRADTQYF.

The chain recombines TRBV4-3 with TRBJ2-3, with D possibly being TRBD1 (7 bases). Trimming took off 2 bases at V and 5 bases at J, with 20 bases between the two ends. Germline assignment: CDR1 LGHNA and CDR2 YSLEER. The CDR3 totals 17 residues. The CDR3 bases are TGCGCCAGCAGCCAAAGGGGGCCTAGCGACGGTGGAGATACGCAGTATTTT. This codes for CASSQRGPSDGGDTQYF.

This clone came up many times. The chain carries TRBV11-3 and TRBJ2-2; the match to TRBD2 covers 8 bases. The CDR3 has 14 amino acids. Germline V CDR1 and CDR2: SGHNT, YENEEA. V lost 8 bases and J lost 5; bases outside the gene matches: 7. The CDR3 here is CASGAGVGTGELFF. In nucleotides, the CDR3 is TGTGCCAGCGGAGCGGGAGTGGGTACCGGGGAGCTGTTTTTT.

CDR3 sequence (DNA): TGTGCCTGGAGTTTGGACCGCTCTAGCCTGCGGTTTTTT. Protein sequence: CAWSLDRSSLRFF. The chain has TRBV30 and TRBJ2-2; a possible D gene is TRBD2 (5 bases). Germline lookup yields CDR1 GTSNPN and CDR2 SVGIG (reference sequence). This CDR3 contains 13 residues. V shed 2 bases and J shed 16 bases, with 20 bases lying between them.

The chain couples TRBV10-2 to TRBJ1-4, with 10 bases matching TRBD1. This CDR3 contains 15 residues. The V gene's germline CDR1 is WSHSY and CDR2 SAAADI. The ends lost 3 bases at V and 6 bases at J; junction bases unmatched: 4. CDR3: CASSETGTGDEKLFF. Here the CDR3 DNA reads TGCGCCAGCAGTGAAACCGGGACAGGGGATGAAAAACTGTTTTTT.

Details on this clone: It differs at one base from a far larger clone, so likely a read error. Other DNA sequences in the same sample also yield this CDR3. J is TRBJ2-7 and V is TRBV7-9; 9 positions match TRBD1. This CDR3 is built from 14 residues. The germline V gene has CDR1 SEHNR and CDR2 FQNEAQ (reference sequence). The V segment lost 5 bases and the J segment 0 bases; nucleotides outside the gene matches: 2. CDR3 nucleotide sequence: TGTGCCAGCAGCCCGACAGGGGGCTCCTACGAGCAGTACTTC. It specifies CASSPTGGSYEQYF.

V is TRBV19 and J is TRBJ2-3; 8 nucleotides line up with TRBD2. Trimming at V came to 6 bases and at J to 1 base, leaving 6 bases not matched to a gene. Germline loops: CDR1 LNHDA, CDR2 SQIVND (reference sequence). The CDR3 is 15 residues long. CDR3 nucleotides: TGTGCCAGTAGCAAGCGGGAGATGGGCACAGATACGCAGTATTTT. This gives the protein CASSKREMGTDTQYF.

The CDR3 nucleotides are TGTGCCAGCAGCTCGAGGCTAGCGGGAAGCGGGGAGCTGTTTTTT. It codes for CASSSRLAGSGELFF. This chain connects TRBV7-9 to TRBJ2-2, with 9 bases that match TRBD2. The germline V gene encodes CDR1 SEHNR and CDR2 FQNEAQ (reference sequence). After removal of 4 bases from V and 7 bases from J, the junction contained 7 bases not matched to a gene. This CDR3 spans 15 amino acids.